Listed below are T cell receptor beta chains from one sample, sequenced in a study of control samples from healthy donors and cancer patients. Here immunoSEQ multiplex PCR was the method, and the copy in TCRdb shows in-frame clones only, minus some. The sample lists about 88,000 clones; 85% to 95% were seen once. The sample consisted of blood. All receptors come from a man aged 18-30 years in good health. Each CDR3 is given with its conserved first and last residue. Each record gives: V gene, clone size, D gene, J gene, CDR3 length, CDR3 DNA, CDR3 protein. The D gene is left open where the match is weak. For some rows the clone size is stated as once, few or many, or as a class when expanded; others skip it.

v_call: TRBV6-4
clone_size: few
d_call: .
j_call: TRBJ1-1
cdr3_length: 14
cdr3_nt: TGTGCCAGCAGTGTTGATGGCAGTAACACTGAAGCTTTCTTT
cdr3_aa: CASSVDGSNTEAFF

v_call: TRBV27
clone_size: .
d_call: .
j_call: TRBJ2-3
cdr3_length: 11
cdr3_nt: TGTGCCAGCAGTGCCACAGATACGCAGTATTTT
cdr3_aa: CASSATDTQYF

v_call: TRBV6-1
clone_size: .
d_call: TRBD1
j_call: TRBJ1-1
cdr3_length: 15
cdr3_nt: TGTGCCAGCAGTGAAGGGATCCAGGGGGACACTGAAGCTTTCTTT
cdr3_aa: CASSEGIQGDTEAFF

v_call: TRBV6-5
clone_size: .
d_call: .
j_call: TRBJ2-1
cdr3_length: 13
cdr3_nt: TGTGCCAGCAGTACCAGCCGTTACAATGAGCAGTTCTTC
cdr3_aa: CASSTSRYNEQFF

v_call: TRBV2
clone_size: once
d_call: .
j_call: TRBJ1-1
cdr3_length: 11
cdr3_nt: TGTGCCACCACGGGGGCCGGGCGGGCTTTCTTT
cdr3_aa: CATTGAGRAFF

v_call: TRBV11-1
clone_size: once
d_call: .
j_call: TRBJ1-2
cdr3_length: 11
cdr3_nt: TGTGCCAGCAGCTCGGACCGATTGGCTACCTTC
cdr3_aa: CASSSDRLATF

v_call: TRBV5-1
clone_size: .
d_call: .
j_call: TRBJ2-7
cdr3_length: 20
cdr3_nt: TGCGCCAGCAGCTTAAGGCCGGTCTCTTTCTCGAGACAGAAATCCTACGGGCAGTACTTC
cdr3_aa: CASSLRPVSFSRQKSYGQYF

v_call: TRBV29-1
clone_size: .
d_call: .
j_call: TRBJ1-2
cdr3_length: 12
cdr3_nt: TGCAGCGTTGACGGAGGTAACTATGGCTACACCTTC
cdr3_aa: CSVDGGNYGYTF

v_call: TRBV30
clone_size: once
d_call: .
j_call: TRBJ1-5
cdr3_length: 13
cdr3_nt: TGTGCCTGGAGTGCGGGCATCAATCAGCCCCAGCATTTT
cdr3_aa: CAWSAGINQPQHF

v_call: TRBV11-2
clone_size: .
d_call: .
j_call: TRBJ2-1
cdr3_length: 13
cdr3_nt: TGTGCCAGCAGCCCTAATAGGGGGGTCGAGCAGTTCTTC
cdr3_aa: CASSPNRGVEQFF

v_call: TRBV7-3
clone_size: .
d_call: .
j_call: TRBJ2-1
cdr3_length: 13
cdr3_nt: TGTGCCAGCAGCTTAGCGGCCTACAATGAGCAGTTCTTC
cdr3_aa: CASSLAAYNEQFF

v_call: TRBV14
clone_size: .
d_call: TRBD1
j_call: TRBJ2-7
cdr3_length: 15
cdr3_nt: TGTGCCAGCAGCCCCTTCTGGGACAGCAGATACGAGCAGTACTTC
cdr3_aa: CASSPFWDSRYEQYF